The 3 T cell receptor beta chains in this list originate from one sample, sequenced in a study of blood T cell repertoires in COVID-19. The assay was immunoSEQ multiplex PCR, and TCRdb's table has in-frame clones only and misses some. The profile covers some 110,000 clones, with more than 80% appearing a single time and 2.5% to 3.5% taken by the ten largest. Sequences were obtained from peripheral blood. These receptor sequences come from a woman aged 80 or older with COVID-19, enrolled during active disease.

In regard to this clone: The sample holds other DNA sequences that translate to the same CDR3. The CDR3 protein is CASSVDTGNTIYF. CDR3 in DNA: TGTGCCAGCAGCGTAGACACCGGAAACACCATATATTTT. V and J are TRBV9 and TRBJ1-3; unclear D gene. The CDR3 is 13 residues long. The V gene's germline CDR1 is SGDLS and CDR2 YYNGEE. Trimming removed 0 bases from V and 4 bases from J, with 5 bases in between.

J is TRBJ1-5 and V is TRBV7-2, with 7 positions matching TRBD1. V was pared by 5 bases and J by 2 bases, with 12 bases of the junction left unmatched. The CDR3 runs to 17 residues. Germline V gives CDR1 SGHTA, CDR2 FQGNSA. For the CDR3, the DNA is TGTGCCAGCAGCAAAGAGGGCAGGGGGTATGGCAATCAGCCCCAGCATTTT. This gives the protein CASSKEGRGYGNQPQHF.

This sequence joins TRBV19 and TRBJ2-3, with D perhaps TRBD1 (5 bases). Germline-derived CDR1 and CDR2 are LNHDA and SQIVND (reference sequence). CDR3 length: 15 amino acids. V was cut by 6 bases and J by 5 bases, with 18 bases left in between. CDR3 sequence reads: CASSSFGGQGDTQYF. Here the CDR3 DNA reads TGTGCCAGTAGCAGCTTTGGTGGGCAGGGAGATACGCAGTATTTT. Filled out from reference TRBV19 and TRBJ2-3, the complete variable domain reads DGGITQSPKYLFRKEGQNVTLSCEQNLNHDAMYWYRQDPGQGLRLIYYSQIVNDFQKGDIAEGYSVSREKKESFPLTVTSAQKNPTAFYLCASSSFGGQGDTQYFGPGTRLTVL.